This T cell receptor (beta chain) was recorded in a study of T cell responses to AZD1222 COVID-19 vaccine. About this clone: Its cognate antigen is unknown.

General observations from the study: Baseline serostatus was positive in only six or seven AZD1222 recipients. Spike-specific TCR breadth and depth rose after two AZD1222 doses.

The CDR3 has 15 amino acids. Trimming stripped 7 bases from V and 0 bases from J, with 13 bases between. From germline, CDR1 is SNHLY and CDR2 FYNNEI. Assay used: immunoSEQ multiplex PCR; TCRdb lists only in-frame clones, some missing. The sample has roughly 100,000 clones; around nine tenths are singletons. This sample comprised peripheral blood, obtained on day 0 of AZD1222 vaccination. This clonotype originated in an adult in good health. This chain links TRBV2 with TRBJ1-3; no clear D. This CDR3 reads CASTSSSISGNTIYF. The CDR3, as DNA: TGTGCCAGCACTAGCAGCAGTATCTCTGGAAACACCATATATTTT.